The present T cell receptor (beta chain) was sequenced within a study of cytomegalovirus exposure and HLA in healthy donors. Study overall: Ancestry clustering placed 70% to 90% of under 450 genotyped donors in the Caucasian-associated cluster.

A multiplex PCR was run with 60 Vbeta primers and 13 Jbeta primers. In the source study's methods: Unique TCR beta chains numbered about 72 million in a later analysis, with approximately 10 million shared. The table came from immunoSEQ multiplex PCR; TCRdb's copy has only in-frame clones and leaves some out. V and J calls plus clone size are reproduced from that table; the DNA served to infer D and trimming. This sample has 120,000 or so clones, with about 80% found just once. This clone appeared once. Antigen: not known. Study results and limitations: As a later analysis revealed, the rate of TCR association differed by HLA locus, with DRB1 most and HLA-C fewest. TCR beta chain V- and J-gene trimming was linked, in a later analysis, to a missense variant in DCLRE1C.

CDR1 LGHNA and CDR2 YNFKEQ come from the germline V gene. This CDR3 region has 14 residues. V was clipped by 4 bases and J by 1 base, with 10 bases between them. The sequencing sample was made of PBMCs. This clonotype originated in a man aged 30 to 39 in good health and CMV-seronegative. The chain employs TRBV4-2 and TRBJ1-1; D perhaps matches TRBD1 (5 bases). CDR3: CASSPQDRNTEAFF. The CDR3, as DNA: TGTGCCAGCAGCCCCCAAGACAGGAACACTGAAGCTTTCTTT.